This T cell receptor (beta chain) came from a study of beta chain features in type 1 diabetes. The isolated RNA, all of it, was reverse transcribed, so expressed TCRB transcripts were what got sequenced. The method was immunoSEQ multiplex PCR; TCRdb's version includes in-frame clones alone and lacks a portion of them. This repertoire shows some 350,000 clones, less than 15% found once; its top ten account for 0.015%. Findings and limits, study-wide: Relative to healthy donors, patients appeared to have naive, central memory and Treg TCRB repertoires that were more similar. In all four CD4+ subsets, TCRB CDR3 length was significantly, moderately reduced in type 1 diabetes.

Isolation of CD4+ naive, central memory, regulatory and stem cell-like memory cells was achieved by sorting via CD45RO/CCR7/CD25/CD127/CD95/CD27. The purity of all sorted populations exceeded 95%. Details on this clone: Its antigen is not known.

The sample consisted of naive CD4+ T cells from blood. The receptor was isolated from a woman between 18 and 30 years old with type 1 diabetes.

The CDR3 loop reads CSVSATGNTEAFF. CDR3 sequence (DNA): TGCAGCGTTTCGGCGACAGGGAACACTGAAGCTTTCTTT. The V and J genes are TRBV29-1 and TRBJ1-1, with D possibly matching TRBD1 (6 bases). Germline CDR1 and CDR2: SQVTM and ANQGSEA. Trimming took 5 bases from V and 1 from J, leaving 11 bases between them. This CDR3 spans 13 amino acids.